This T cell receptor beta chain was identified in a study of blood T cell repertoires in COVID-19. At the level of the study: Specimens from acute and convalescent COVID-19 originated in the United States, Italy and Spain. Sources were T cells, B-cell-depleted T cells, or PBMCs; the material itself was cDNA or gDNA.

In the authors' workflow: Reference gene primer amplification gave nucleated cell count estimates. Sequencing was performed with immunoSEQ multiplex PCR; in TCRdb, only in-frame clones are kept and a portion is missing. Clone size and V and J calls were adopted from that table, with D and trimming inferred from the DNA. The sample records about 250,000 clones, under 90% being singletons. V dropped 5 bases and J dropped 0; count of bases not matched to a gene: 6. This CDR3 has 15 amino acids. Germline V gives CDR1 SNHLY, CDR2 FYNNEI. The chain is built from TRBV2 and TRBJ2-7; the match to TRBD2 covers 8 bases. Specimen: peripheral blood. The receptor's source is a woman between 35 and 50 years old who had recovered from COVID-19. CDR3 nucleotides: TGTGCCAGCAGTCCACTAGCGGAGAGCTCCTACGAGCAGTACTTC. Protein product: CASSPLAESSYEQYF.